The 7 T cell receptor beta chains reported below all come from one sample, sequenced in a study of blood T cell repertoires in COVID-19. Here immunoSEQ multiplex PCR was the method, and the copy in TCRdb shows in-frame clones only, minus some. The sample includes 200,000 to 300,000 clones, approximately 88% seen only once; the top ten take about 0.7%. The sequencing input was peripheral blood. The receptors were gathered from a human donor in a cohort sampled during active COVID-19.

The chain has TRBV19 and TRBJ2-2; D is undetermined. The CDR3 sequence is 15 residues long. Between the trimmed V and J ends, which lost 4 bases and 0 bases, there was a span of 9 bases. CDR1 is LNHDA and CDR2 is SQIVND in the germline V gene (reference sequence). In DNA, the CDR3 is TGTGCCAGTAGTACCCAGATCGCGAACACCGGGGAGCTGTTTTTT. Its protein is CASSTQIANTGELFF.

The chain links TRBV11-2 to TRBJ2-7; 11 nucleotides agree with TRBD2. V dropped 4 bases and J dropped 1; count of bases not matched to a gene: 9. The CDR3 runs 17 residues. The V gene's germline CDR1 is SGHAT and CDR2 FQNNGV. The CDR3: CASSWRGTSGLSYEQYF. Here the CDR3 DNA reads TGTGCCAGCAGCTGGCGGGGGACTAGCGGTCTTTCCTACGAGCAGTACTTC. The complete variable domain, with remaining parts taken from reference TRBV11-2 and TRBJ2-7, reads EAGVAQSPRYKIIEKRQSVAFWCNPISGHATLYWYQQILGQGPKLLIQFQNNGVVDDSQLPKDRFSAERLKGVDSTLKIQPAKLEDSAVYLCASSWRGTSGLSYEQYFGPGTRLTVT.

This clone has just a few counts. CDR3 in DNA: TGTGCCAGCAGCCCAGGACAGCCCTACGAGCAGTACTTC. This codes for CASSPGQPYEQYF. The rearrangement links TRBV5-4 to TRBJ2-7; D is perhaps TRBD1 (6 bases). Per germline, CDR1 SGHNT and CDR2 YYREEE (reference sequence). The V end was cut by 4 bases, the J end by 2 bases, with 10 bases between. CDR3 length equals 13 residues.

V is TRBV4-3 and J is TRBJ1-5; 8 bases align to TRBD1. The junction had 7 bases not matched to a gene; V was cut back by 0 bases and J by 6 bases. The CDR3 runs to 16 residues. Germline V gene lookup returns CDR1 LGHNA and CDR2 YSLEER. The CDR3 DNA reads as TGCGCCAGCAGCCAAGATCGAGACAGGGGTGTTCAGCCCCAGCATTTT. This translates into CASSQDRDRGVQPQHF.

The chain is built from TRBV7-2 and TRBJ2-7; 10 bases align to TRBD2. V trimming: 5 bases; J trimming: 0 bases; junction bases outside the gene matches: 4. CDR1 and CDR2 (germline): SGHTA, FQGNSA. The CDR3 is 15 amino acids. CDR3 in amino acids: CASSLRLAGSYEQYF. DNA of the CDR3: TGTGCCAGCAGCCTCAGACTAGCGGGCTCCTACGAGCAGTACTTC.

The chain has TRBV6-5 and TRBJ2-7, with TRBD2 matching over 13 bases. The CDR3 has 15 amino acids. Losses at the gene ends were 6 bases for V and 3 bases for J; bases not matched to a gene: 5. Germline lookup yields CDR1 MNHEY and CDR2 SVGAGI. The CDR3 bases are TGTGCCAGCAGCCGGACTAGCGGGAGCGGCTACGAGCAGTACTTC. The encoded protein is CASSRTSGSGYEQYF.

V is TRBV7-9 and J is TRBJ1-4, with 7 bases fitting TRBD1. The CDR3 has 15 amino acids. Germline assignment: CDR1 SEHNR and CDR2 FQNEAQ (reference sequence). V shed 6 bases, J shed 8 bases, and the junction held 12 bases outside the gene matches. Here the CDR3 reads CASSPGTAGEEKLFF. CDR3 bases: TGTGCCAGCAGTCCGGGGACAGCGGGGGAAGAAAAACTGTTTTTT.